This TCR beta chain was identified during a study of blood T cell repertoires in COVID-19. From germline, CDR1 is LGHNA and CDR2 YSLEER. V was clipped by 5 bases and J by 1 base; unmatched bases: 10. The CDR3 consists of 17 residues. TCRdb's copy holds only in-frame clones and misses some; the assay was immunoSEQ multiplex PCR. The table includes tens of thousands of clones, roughly 80% detected once. This sequence was found in a human donor in a cohort sampled during active COVID-19. The chain employs TRBV4-3 and TRBJ2-2; 7 bases align to TRBD1. Source material: peripheral blood. CDR3 loop: CASSKRVGQLNTGELFF. In DNA form, the CDR3 reads TGCGCCAGCAGCAAAAGGGTGGGACAGCTGAACACCGGGGAGCTGTTTTTT.